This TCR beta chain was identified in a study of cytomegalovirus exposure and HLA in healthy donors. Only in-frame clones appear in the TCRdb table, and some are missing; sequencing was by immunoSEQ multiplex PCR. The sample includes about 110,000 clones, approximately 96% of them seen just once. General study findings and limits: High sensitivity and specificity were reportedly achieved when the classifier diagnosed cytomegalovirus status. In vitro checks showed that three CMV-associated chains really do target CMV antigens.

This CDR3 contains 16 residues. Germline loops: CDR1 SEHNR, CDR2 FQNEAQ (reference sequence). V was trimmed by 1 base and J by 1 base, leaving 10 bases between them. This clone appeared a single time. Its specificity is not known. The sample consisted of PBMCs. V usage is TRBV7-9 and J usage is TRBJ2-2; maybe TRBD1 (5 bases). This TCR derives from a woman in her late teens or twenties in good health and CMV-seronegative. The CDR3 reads CASSLEGPLNTGELFF. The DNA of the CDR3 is TGTGCCAGCAGCTTAGAGGGGCCCCTGAACACCGGGGAGCTGTTTTTT.